This T cell receptor (beta chain) was identified during a study of T cell responses to AZD1222 COVID-19 vaccine (dated by TCRdb to 2020 to 2023). With respect to the entire study: A total of about 230 trial participants underwent TCR sequencing, of whom about 210 received two doses of AZD1222 and about 26 received two doses of the MenACWY control vaccine. Trial participants were enrolled by age into subgroups of 18-55, 56-69 and 70-plus years, and about 150, 27 and 61 TCR-sequenced participants, respectively, were included in these subgroups. The full study reports these points: The 56-69-year group was small, and its depth increase did not reach significance, likely because of low power. Spike-specific TCR breadth and depth rose significantly after two AZD1222 doses compared with day 0 and with MenACWY recipients. CD4 TCRs associated with the vaccine covered the entire spike protein, and the dominant responses were in regions 160-218 and 743-854. Epitopes outside the regions mutated in the B.1.351 and B.1.1.7 variants were reportedly recognized by nearly half of the unique spike-specific TCRs. Conclusions about previously exposed vaccinees are limited because only five or six AZD1222 recipients were SARS-CoV-2 seropositive at baseline. Most participants were white British and females outnumbered males, and the authors suggested that clonal diversity may have been underestimated. Because no day 14 peak-response samples were available, the repertoires could be characterized only after the peak T cell response.

V is shortened by 6 bases, J by 6 bases, and the region joining them spans 14 bases. Including the terminal cysteine and phenylalanine, the CDR3 comprises 13 residues. The DNA shown is the 39-base CDR3, in frame from base 1. Per the germline V gene, SNHLY is the CDR1 and FYNNEI is the CDR2. To note about this clone: The antigen this receptor binds is unknown. Per-base qualities were not stored, and no clone one base away is much larger.

The time point label on this specimen signifies: about 28 days (+/-7) after the second vaccine dose. AZD1222 recipients with second doses at about 4 weeks or about 12 weeks were pooled, because spike-specific TCR depth and breadth did not differ between schedules. Samples from vaccinated people were obtained from the UK trials COV001 and COV002, which included a single-blind randomized controlled phase 2/3 trial of AZD1222 (ChAdOx1 nCoV-19) in healthy adults. Trial participant PBMC samples were collected at day 0 and day 28 after the second dose for TCRbeta chain sequencing. The CDR3 regions of human TCRbeta chains were subjected to immunosequencing. In the source study's methods: TCRs in the repertoires were compared against a reference library of SARS-CoV-2-specific TCRs that had been generated with the MIRA antigen-specificity platform. Breadth was defined as the fraction of unique TCRs that were SARS-CoV-2-associated, and depth was defined as the fraction of total T cells that were SARS-CoV-2-associated. Using the MIRA data, each spike-specific TCR was assigned both to the spike region to which the TCR was reactive and to a CD4 or CD8 class. Log10-transformed breadth and depth values were compared by one-way ANOVA with Sidak's multiple comparisons tests. Imported from immuneACCESS, the table was reduced by TCRdb to in-frame sequences with V and J called. These copies leave out some clones; in studies compared against another copy, an unresolved V gene accounts for under half, and the cause of the remainder is not known. V and J calls and clone size are as listed in that table; D and trimming were resolved from the DNA. Recorded for this sample are about 180,000 clones; roughly 91% of them occurred a single time. The ten largest clones take up about 1.9% of the sample.

In this chain, TRBV2 is recombined with TRBJ1-2; 6 matching bases give a weak D call of TRBD1. This sequence was found in an adult who received the AZD1222 COVID-19 vaccine. The sequencing here drew on peripheral blood, taken 28 days after the second AZD1222 dose. Read as DNA, the sequence is TGTGCCAGCAGAAAGGACAGAAAGAATGGCTACACCTTC. Translated, this gives CASRKDRKNGYTF.